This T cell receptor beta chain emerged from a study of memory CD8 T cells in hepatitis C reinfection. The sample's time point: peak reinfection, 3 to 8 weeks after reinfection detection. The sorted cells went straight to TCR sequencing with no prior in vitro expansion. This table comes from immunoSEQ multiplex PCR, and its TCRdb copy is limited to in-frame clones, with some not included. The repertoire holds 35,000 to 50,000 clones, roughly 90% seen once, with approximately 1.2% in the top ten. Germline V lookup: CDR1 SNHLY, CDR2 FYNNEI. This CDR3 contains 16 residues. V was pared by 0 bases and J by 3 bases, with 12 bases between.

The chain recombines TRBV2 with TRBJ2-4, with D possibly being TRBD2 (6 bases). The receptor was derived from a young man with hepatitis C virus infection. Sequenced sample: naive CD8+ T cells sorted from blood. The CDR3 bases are TGTGCCAGCAGTGAAGCGGGTGGGGGGTTCAAAAACATTCAGTACTTC. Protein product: CASSEAGGGFKNIQYF.